This T cell receptor (beta chain) was found in a study of regulatory T cells in long-lasting Graves disease. Overall study: Antithyroid drugs had been taken by newly diagnosed Graves' patients for under 3 months.

This CDR3 is 14 amino acids long. Germline CDR1 and CDR2: SGHRS and YFSETQ. The ends were cut back, 0 bases at V and 8 bases at J, with 12 bases in the middle. This clonotype was found many times. Its target is unknown. Time point given: newly diagnosed GD, antithyroid drugs for less than 3 months. Making the TCR library involved RNA that had been extracted from PBMCs. The diagnosis of Graves' disease used American Thyroid Association guidelines. Through Arm-PCR of CDR3 regions and iRepertoire HTBI primers, TCR beta libraries were built. TCRdb re-derived calls from the multiplex PCR reads in MiXCR, one entry per CDR3 protein. The sample holds about 240,000 distinct CDR3 sequences, roughly a fifth seen once. Study results and caveats: TCR diversity was lower in persistent Graves' patients (versus newly diagnosed ones).

The receptor was isolated from a female donor with Graves disease. The V and J genes are TRBV5-1 and TRBJ2-4; D might be TRBD1 or TRBD2, each matching 6 bases. Here the sequenced sample was peripheral blood mononuclear cells (PBMCs), taken at new diagnosis, from a patient treated with antithyroid drugs. The CDR3: CASSLDREVYIQYF. As DNA, the CDR3 is TGCGCCAGCAGCTTGGACAGGGAGGTATACATTCAGTACTTC.